This is a list of T cell receptor beta chains from one sample in a study of blood T cell repertoires in COVID-19. Data came from immunoSEQ multiplex PCR; TCRdb stores just in-frame clones and leaves some out. The sample yields about 52,000 clones, roughly 83% seen once. Material for sequencing was peripheral blood. These receptors came from a woman older than 75 with acute or convalescent COVID-19. The CDR3 runs from the conserved cysteine through the conserved F or W. A D gene is named only where the DNA matches it firmly. Size is omitted from some rows. Given values are once, few, many or a class for expanded clones.

TRBD2	TRBV5-6	NA	TRBJ2-1	TGTGCCAGCAGCTTGTTAGCGGGCGGCTCCTACAATGAGCAGTTCTTC	CASSLLAGGSYNEQFF
TRBD2	TRBV2	NA	TRBJ2-3	TGTGCCAGCAGTGGGGGGACTAGCGGGAGTTGGACAGATACGCAGTATTTT	CASSGGTSGSWTDTQYF
TRBD1	TRBV24-1	few	TRBJ2-1	TGTGCCACGCGGGACAGGGGACACAATGAGCAGTTCTTC	CATRDRGHNEQFF
NA	TRBV7-2	once	TRBJ2-5	TGTGCCAGCAGCCTCGGGACAGCGGGGACCCAGTACTTC	CASSLGTAGTQYF
TRBD1	TRBV29-1	NA	TRBJ1-1	TGCAGCGTCGGACAGGGGGGTATTACCACTGAAGCTTTCTTT	CSVGQGGITTEAFF
TRBD2	TRBV7-7	NA	TRBJ2-1	TGTGCTAGCAGCTCCCCGGGAGGTAATGAGCAGTTCTTC	CASSSPGGNEQFF
TRBD1	TRBV18	NA	TRBJ1-1	TGTGCCAGCTCACGAGGACAGGCCCCTGAAGCTTTCTTT	CASSRGQAPEAFF
TRBD1	TRBV24-1	NA	TRBJ2-7	TGTGCCACCAGTGATCGAACCGGGACAGGGGGCTACGAGCAGTACTTC	CATSDRTGTGGYEQYF
NA	TRBV5-1	NA	TRBJ2-2	TGCGCCAGCAGCTTGGGGGGGCAGAAGAACACCGGGGAGCTGTTTTTT	CASSLGGQKNTGELFF
NA	TRBV6-5	NA	TRBJ2-5	TGTGCCAGCAGTTACTCGAACAGGGCTCAAGAGACCCAGTACTTC	CASSYSNRAQETQYF
NA	TRBV6-1	NA	TRBJ1-6	TGTGCCAGCAGTGATAATAGTACACCCCTCCACTTT	CASSDNSTPLHF
NA	TRBV30	NA	TRBJ1-3	TGTGCCTGGAGTGCCACAACCCCATTTATTTCTGGAAACACCATATATTTT	CAWSATTPFISGNTIYF
TRBD2	TRBV11-3	NA	TRBJ2-3	TGTGCCAGCAGCCCCGGGGGGACTAGCACAGATACGCAGTATTTT	CASSPGGTSTDTQYF
NA	TRBV24-1	few	TRBJ1-6	TGTGCCACCGGGGGGGAACCGGGATCCTATAATTCACCCCTCCACTTT	CATGGEPGSYNSPLHF
NA	TRBV4-1	once	TRBJ1-4	TGCGCCAGCAGCCTGGGCTTCGTTAATGAAAAACTGTTTTTT	CASSLGFVNEKLFF
NA	TRBV19	NA	TRBJ1-5	TGTGCCAGTAGTATTTGGGGCAGAAATCAGCCCCAGCATTTT	CASSIWGRNQPQHF
NA	TRBV5-1	NA	TRBJ1-2	TGCGCCAGCAGCTCGTCAATTGGCAGGGATGGCTACACCTTC	CASSSSIGRDGYTF
NA	TRBV18	NA	TRBJ2-1	TGTGCCAGCTCACCAAGCATCTCCTACAATGAGCAGTTCTTC	CASSPSISYNEQFF
NA	TRBV3-1/TRBV3-2	once	TRBJ1-2	TGTGCCAGCAGCCAACGGGGATCTTTCCATGGCTACACCTTC	CASSQRGSFHGYTF
TRBD2	TRBV5-1	NA	TRBJ2-4	TGCGCCAGCAGCATCGGACTAGCGGGAGCGGGCGTTCAGTACTTC	CASSIGLAGAGVQYF
TRBD1	TRBV5-1	NA	TRBJ2-5	TGCGCCAGCAGTGCCGGGACAGGCATACAAGAGACCCAGTACTTC	CASSAGTGIQETQYF
TRBD1	TRBV5-1	NA	TRBJ1-1	TGCGCCAGCAGCTTGATCGGACAGGGGACTGAAGCTTTCTTT	CASSLIGQGTEAFF
NA	TRBV3-1/TRBV3-2	NA	TRBJ2-2	TGTGCCAGCAGCAATAATGGAGCCGGGGAGCTGTTTTTT	CASSNNGAGELFF
TRBD1	TRBV7-2	NA	TRBJ1-2	TGTGCCAGCAGCTCCTACAGGGGCTCGGGCTACACCTTC	CASSSYRGSGYTF
NA	TRBV9	once	TRBJ2-1	TGTGCCAGCAGCCCCGGGGGAGATGAGCAGTTCTTC	CASSPGGDEQFF
NA	TRBV28	NA	TRBJ2-2	TGTGCCAGCAGTTTTATTGGTCCGGCGGACACCGGGGAGCTGTTTTTT	CASSFIGPADTGELFF
NA	TRBV12-3/TRBV12-4	NA	TRBJ1-1	TGTGCCAGCCTCAGGGGTGTGAACACTGAAGCTTTCTTT	CASLRGVNTEAFF
NA	TRBV2	NA	TRBJ1-1	TGTGCCAGCAGTGAATTCGGGGGAGGGAGTGAAGCTTTCTTT	CASSEFGGGSEAFF
TRBD1	TRBV13	NA	TRBJ1-1	TGTGCCAGCAGCGCCCGGGACAGGGGGCGAGTCGGTGACACTGAAGCTTTCTTT	CASSARDRGRVGDTEAFF
NA	TRBV5-1	NA	TRBJ1-2	TGCGCCAGCTCGACGGGCAGGGGATTATATGGCTACACCTTC	CASSTGRGLYGYTF
NA	TRBV5-4	NA	TRBJ1-6	TGTGCCAGCAGCTTGGAGGCCCAGGGTAATTCACCCCTCCACTTT	CASSLEAQGNSPLHF
NA	TRBV24-1	NA	TRBJ2-5	TGTGCCACCAGTGACGAGTACCAAGAGACCCAGTACTTC	CATSDEYQETQYF
TRBD2	TRBV3-1/TRBV3-2	NA	TRBJ2-1	TGTGCCAGCAGCCAAGGACTAGCGGGGGTCTACAATGAGCAGTTCTTC	CASSQGLAGVYNEQFF
TRBD1	TRBV2	NA	TRBJ2-2	TGTGCCAGCAGGGACAGGGCGACGAACACCGGGGAGCTGTTTTTT	CASRDRATNTGELFF
TRBD2	TRBV5-1	NA	TRBJ2-7	TGCGCCAGCAGCTTGACTAGCGGGTTTTCCTACGAGCAGTACTTC	CASSLTSGFSYEQYF
NA	TRBV29-1	NA	TRBJ2-1	TGCAGCGTTGGGAGGGTCAATGAGCAGTTCTTC	CSVGRVNEQFF
NA	TRBV6-1	NA	TRBJ1-5	TGTGCCAGCAGTGAAGGGGGGGATCAGCCCCAGCATTTT	CASSEGGDQPQHF
NA	TRBV19	NA	TRBJ1-6	TGTGCCAGTAGTATGGGCAGAAATAATTCACCCCTCCACTTT	CASSMGRNNSPLHF
NA	TRBV3-1/TRBV3-2	NA	TRBJ2-7	TGTGCCAGCAGCCAACCAGGGATCACGGCCTACGAGCAGTACTTC	CASSQPGITAYEQYF
NA	TRBV5-1	NA	TRBJ1-1	TGCGCCAGCAGCTTGGAAGGGTTTGGGGGAGGGACTGAAGCTTTCTTT	CASSLEGFGGGTEAFF
NA	TRBV6-2/TRBV6-3	NA	TRBJ1-2	TGTGCCAGCAGTCGGGCGGGACTTAGTTATGGCTACACCTTC	CASSRAGLSYGYTF
NA	TRBV7-8	NA	TRBJ1-1	TGTGCCAGCAGCTTCGCCGGGAACGGGTTGAACACTGAAGCTTTCTTT	CASSFAGNGLNTEAFF
TRBD2	TRBV5-1	NA	TRBJ2-2	TGCGCCAGCAGCTTGGCGGCGACTAGCGGCACCGGGGAGCTGTTTTTT	CASSLAATSGTGELFF
NA	TRBV4-1	NA	TRBJ1-5	TGCGCCAGCAGCCACTCAGTTAGCAATCAGCCCCAGCATTTT	CASSHSVSNQPQHF
NA	TRBV14	NA	TRBJ1-4	TGTGCCAGCAGCCAAAGAGGATCCGGGACACTTAATAATGAAAAACTGTTTTTT	CASSQRGSGTLNNEKLFF
NA	TRBV7-9	NA	TRBJ2-2	TGTGCCAGCAGCTTTAGCATTTCCGGGGAGCTGTTTTTT	CASSFSISGELFF
NA	TRBV28	NA	TRBJ2-1	TGTGCCAGTAACTCGGGCGGGGGCCGCTACAATGAGCAGTTCTTC	CASNSGGGRYNEQFF
NA	TRBV18	once	TRBJ1-2	TGTGCCAGCTCACCCGACTCGACCGGGGGCTATGGCTACACCTTC	CASSPDSTGGYGYTF
NA	TRBV5-1	NA	TRBJ2-7	TGCGCCAGCAGCTTCGGGGGCTACGAGCAGTACTTC	CASSFGGYEQYF
NA	TRBV14	NA	TRBJ2-1	TGTGCCAGCAGCCAAGACCTCGGGGCCTACAATGAGCAGTTCTTC	CASSQDLGAYNEQFF